One sample yielded the 19 T cell receptor beta chains listed below, sequenced in a study of OX40 agonist ivuxolimab in advanced cancers. The table came from immunoSEQ multiplex PCR; TCRdb's copy has only in-frame clones and leaves some out. The sample shows roughly 140,000 clones, roughly 94% of them seen only once. The sample consisted of CD4+ or CD8+ T cells sorted from blood, taken in a trial of the OX40 agonist ivuxolimab. Every receptor here comes from an adult with an advanced solid tumor such as melanoma, head and neck, liver or kidney cancer.

The chain has TRBV19 and TRBJ1-1; D is ambiguous. The CDR3 is 14 amino acids. Germline CDR1 LNHDA, CDR2 SQIVND (reference sequence). V was trimmed by 0 bases and J by 4 bases, leaving 9 bases between them. Written as DNA, the CDR3 is TGTGCCAGTAGTATAGAGGGAATTGTCACTGAAGCTTTCTTT. It codes for CASSIEGIVTEAFF.

CDR3 in DNA: TGTGCCAGCAGCCAACAGGGGGTCGACGAGCAGTACTTC. This encodes CASSQQGVDEQYF. The rearrangement joins TRBV7-9 to TRBJ2-7; TRBD1 agrees at 8 bases. Germline V gene sequence: CDR1 SEHNR, CDR2 FQNEAQ (reference sequence). Trimming took 5 bases from V and 5 from J; bases not matched to a gene: 5. This CDR3 spans 13 amino acids.

The count of this clone is one. This chain joins TRBV7-2 and TRBJ2-1, with 10 bases matching TRBD2. The V gene end was trimmed by 3 bases and the J gene end by 6 bases; junction bases not matched to a gene: 11. Germline V CDR1 and CDR2: SGHTA, FQGNSA. The CDR3 runs to 17 residues. The CDR3 region is CASSFAPSSGGVNEQFF. DNA of the CDR3: TGTGCCAGCAGCTTCGCCCCTTCTAGCGGGGGAGTCAATGAGCAGTTCTTC.

This chain uses TRBV6-1 with TRBJ1-1; D not certain. Germline V gene sequence: CDR1 MNHNS, CDR2 SASEGT. V was clipped by 6 bases and J by 1 base, with 12 bases between them. The CDR3 extends over 14 amino acids. CDR3 DNA: TGTGCCAGCAGCGGTGAAGGAGCGAACACTGAAGCTTTCTTT. Protein sequence: CASSGEGANTEAFF.

This clone was picked up one time. V usage is TRBV7-2 and J usage is TRBJ1-5; TRBD1 matches 7 bases. This CDR3 region has 15 residues. Germline CDR1 is SGHTA and CDR2 is FQGNSA. Trimming cost V 5 bases and J 2 bases; bases outside gene matches: 6. The CDR3 sequence is CASSPTGTGNQPQHF. The CDR3 DNA sequence: TGTGCCAGCAGCCCTACCGGGACAGGCAATCAGCCCCAGCATTTT.

V usage is TRBV4-3 and J usage is TRBJ1-2, with TRBD1 matching over 8 bases. The CDR3 has 14 amino acids. Germline assignment: CDR1 LGHNA and CDR2 YSLEER. V dropped 1 base and J dropped 5; count of bases not matched to a gene: 3. The CDR3 here is CASSQADREYGYTF. CDR3 DNA: TGCGCCAGCAGCCAAGCGGACAGGGAATATGGCTACACCTTC.

The sample holds a few counts of this clone. Sequence at one end of the junction differs from germline and may be a read error. The V call is TRBV6-1, the J call TRBJ2-7; 10 bases agree with TRBD2. The CDR3 covers 14 residues. The V gene's germline CDR1 is MNHNS and CDR2 SASEGT. In DNA, the CDR3 is TGTGCCAGCAGTAAAGCGGGGGGGCCAAACGAGCAGTACTTC. Translated: CASSKAGGPNEQYF.

The rearrangement joins TRBV13 to TRBJ2-6; D perhaps matches TRBD1 (5 bases). The V end lost 7 bases, the J end lost 0 bases, and 10 bases lay between the germline ends. CDR1 is PRHDT and CDR2 is FYEKMQ in the germline V gene (reference sequence). The CDR3 consists of 15 residues. The CDR3 sequence: CASTGLLSGANVLTF. In DNA, the CDR3 is TGTGCCAGCACAGGGCTACTCTCTGGGGCCAACGTCCTGACTTTC. Combining the CDR3 with reference TRBV13 and TRBJ2-6 gives the whole variable domain AAGVIQSPRHLIKEKRETATLKCYPIPRHDTVYWYQQGPGQDPQFLISFYEKMQSDKGSIPDRFSAQQFSDYHSELNMSSLELGDSALYFCASTGLLSGANVLTFGAGSRLTVL.

V usage is TRBV9 and J usage is TRBJ1-3; tentatively, D is TRBD1 (5 bases). Germline lookup yields CDR1 SGDLS and CDR2 YYNGEE. The CDR3 sequence is 15 residues long. V lost 3 bases and J lost 2, with 12 bases in between. The CDR3 bases are TGTGCCAGCAGCGCCGGAGACAGTACTGGAAACACCATATATTTT. Its translation: CASSAGDSTGNTIYF.

This clone has a single count. This chain connects TRBV29-1 to TRBJ2-7; 11 nucleotides line up with TRBD2. Germline CDR1 SQVTM, CDR2 ANQGSEA. The junction had 12 bases not matched to a gene; V was cut back by 6 bases and J by 2 bases. The CDR3 sequence is 16 residues long. CDR3 sequence (DNA): TGCAGCGTGCCCGGGACTAGCGGCAGCAGGACCTACGAGCAGTACTTC. Its protein is CSVPGTSGSRTYEQYF.

CDR3 sequence: CASSLGLGADSYEQYF. The CDR3 coding sequence is TGTGCCAGCAGCTTAGGTTTGGGTGCGGATTCCTACGAGCAGTACTTC. The chain links TRBV7-9 to TRBJ2-7; D gene uncertain. Germline V gene lookup returns CDR1 SEHNR and CDR2 FQNEAQ (reference sequence). The CDR3 spans 16 residues. V dropped 1 base and J dropped 1 base, with 14 bases sitting between them.

This chain uses TRBV10-3 with TRBJ2-1; the D gene is possibly TRBD2 (6 bases). The V gene lost 10 bases and the J gene lost 5 bases, with 15 bases spanning the gap. This CDR3 has 13 amino acids. The germline gives CDR1 ENHRY, CDR2 SYGVKD. In DNA, the CDR3 is TGTGCCACCGGAGGGAGGAGTAACAATGAGCAGTTCTTC. Protein product: CATGGRSNNEQFF.

This clone was detected a few times. The V call is TRBV7-2, the J call TRBJ1-2; the D is unclear. The CDR3 has 13 residues. Per the germline V gene, CDR1 is SGHTA and CDR2 is FQGNSA. V was clipped by 7 bases and J by 8 bases, with 17 bases between them. The CDR3 nucleotides read TGTGCCAGCATCATACGGGCAGGCAACGGCTACACCTTC. The encoded protein is CASIIRAGNGYTF.

This chain connects TRBV27 to TRBJ1-2; 7 bases map to TRBD1. Germline CDR1 and CDR2: MNHEY and SMNVEV (reference sequence). Unmatched junction bases numbered 6, after V lost 5 bases and J lost 0 bases. The CDR3 runs 15 residues. CDR3 nucleotides: TGTGCCAGCAGTCGGACAGGCCACCCTAACTATGGCTACACCTTC. It encodes CASSRTGHPNYGYTF.

V is TRBV6-1 and J is TRBJ1-4, with 8 nucleotides matching TRBD1. Looked up from germline, CDR1 is MNHNS and CDR2 is SASEGT. The CDR3 sequence is 13 residues long. With 6 bases clipped from V and 3 bases from J, the junction kept 0 bases outside the gene matches. The CDR3 sequence: CASRDRANEKLFF. The CDR3 coding sequence is TGTGCCAGCAGGGACAGGGCTAATGAAAAACTGTTTTTT.

The V gene is TRBV6-1, the J gene TRBJ1-4, with D possibly TRBD1 on 6 matching bases. CDR1 and CDR2 from the germline V gene are MNHNS and SASEGT. This CDR3 has 16 amino acids. Trimming left V 2 bases short and J 2 bases short, with 12 bases between. Here the CDR3 DNA reads TGTGCCAGCAGTGAAAGCCCCAGGGGCACTAATGAAAAACTGTTTTTT. The encoded protein is CASSESPRGTNEKLFF.

The chain couples TRBV7-9 to TRBJ1-5; D might be TRBD1 (5 bases). V lost 3 bases, J lost 4 bases, and 13 bases lay in between. The CDR3 covers 15 residues. Germline CDR1 SEHNR, CDR2 FQNEAQ (reference sequence). Written as DNA, the CDR3 is TGTGCCAGCAGCTTCGGCACAGGAGGGAATCAGCCCCAGCATTTT. Its translation: CASSFGTGGNQPQHF.

V gene TRBV10-3 combines with J gene TRBJ2-3, with D perhaps given as TRBD1 or TRBD2 (5 bases each). Trimming pared 1 base from V and 0 bases from J, leaving 11 bases between. The CDR3 runs to 16 residues. Germline V lookup: CDR1 ENHRY, CDR2 SYGVKD. CDR3 bases: TGTGCCATCAGTGAGTACGGGGCGACTAGCACAGATACGCAGTATTTT. This encodes CAISEYGATSTDTQYF.

This rearrangement joins TRBV5-6 to TRBJ2-3, with D perhaps matching TRBD1 (5 bases). Germline V CDR1 and CDR2: SGHDT, YYEEEE. CDR3 length: 14 residues. V lost 3 bases and J lost 4, with 12 bases in between. Written as DNA, the CDR3 is TGTGCCAGCAGCTGGCAGGGTGGAGCAGATACGCAGTATTTT. This codes for CASSWQGGADTQYF.